This TCR beta chain was sequenced in a study of cytomegalovirus exposure and HLA in healthy donors. Whole-study results and caveats: Cytomegalovirus-associated TCR beta chains were listed, numbering 150 to 200. As confirmed in vitro, a few CMV-associated chains were specific for CMV antigens. Generally TCR sequences proved uncommon, though certain public TCRs appeared in numerous donors.

Produced via immunoSEQ multiplex PCR; TCRdb's table is partial and in-frame only. The sample carries about 120,000 clones, more than 70% recorded once. The sample holds a few counts of this clone. The target antigen is unknown. Different DNA sequences within this sample yield the same CDR3. There are 14 residues in the CDR3. The V end was cut by 0 bases, the J end by 5 bases, with 11 bases between. Germline V gives CDR1 SGHRS, CDR2 YFSETQ. Specimen: PBMCs. The receptor comes from a woman aged 30 to 39 in good health and CMV-seronegative. The chain recombines TRBV5-1 with TRBJ1-1; D may be TRBD1 (6 bases). The CDR3 bases are TGCGCCAGCAGCTTGGAACAGGGCAGAACTGAAGCTTTCTTT. Translating it yields CASSLEQGRTEAFF. Variable domain in full (rest from reference TRBV5-1 and TRBJ1-1): KAGVTQTPRYLIKTRGQQVTLSCSPISGHRSVSWYQQTPGQGLQFLFEYFSETQRNKGNFPGRFSGRQFSNSRSEMNVSTLELGDSALYLCASSLEQGRTEAFFGQGTRLTVV.